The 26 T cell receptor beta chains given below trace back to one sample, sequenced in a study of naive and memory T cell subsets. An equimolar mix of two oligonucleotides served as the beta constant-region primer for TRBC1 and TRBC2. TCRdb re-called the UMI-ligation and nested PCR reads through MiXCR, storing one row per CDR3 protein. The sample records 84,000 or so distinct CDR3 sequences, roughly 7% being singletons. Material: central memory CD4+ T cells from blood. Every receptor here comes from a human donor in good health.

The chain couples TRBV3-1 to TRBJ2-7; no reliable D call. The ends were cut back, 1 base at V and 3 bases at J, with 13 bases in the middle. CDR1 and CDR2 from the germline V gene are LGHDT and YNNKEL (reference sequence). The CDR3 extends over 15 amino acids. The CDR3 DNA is TGTGCCAGCAGCCAAGGGGTTCCGGGTAACTACGAGCAGTACTTC. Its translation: CASSQGVPGNYEQYF.

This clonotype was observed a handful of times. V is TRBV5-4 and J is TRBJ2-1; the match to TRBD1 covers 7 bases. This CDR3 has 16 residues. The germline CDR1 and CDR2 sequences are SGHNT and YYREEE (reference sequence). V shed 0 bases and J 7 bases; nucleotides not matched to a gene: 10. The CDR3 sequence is CASSLGDSGVLNEQFF. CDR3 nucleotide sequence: TGTGCCAGCAGCTTGGGGGACAGCGGAGTTTTAAATGAGCAGTTCTTC.

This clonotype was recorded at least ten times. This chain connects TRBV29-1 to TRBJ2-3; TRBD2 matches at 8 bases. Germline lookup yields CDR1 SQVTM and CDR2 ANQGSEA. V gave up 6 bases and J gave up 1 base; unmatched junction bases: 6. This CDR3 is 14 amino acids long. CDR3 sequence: CSVRAGEGTDTQYF. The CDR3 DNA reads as TGCAGCGTGAGAGCGGGAGAGGGCACAGATACGCAGTATTTT.

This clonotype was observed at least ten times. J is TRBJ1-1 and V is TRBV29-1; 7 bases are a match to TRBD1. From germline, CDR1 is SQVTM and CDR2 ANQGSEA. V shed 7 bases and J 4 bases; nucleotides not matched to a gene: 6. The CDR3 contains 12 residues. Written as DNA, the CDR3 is TGCAGCGCTAGGACAGGAGCCACTGAAGCTTTCTTT. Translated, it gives CSARTGATEAFF.

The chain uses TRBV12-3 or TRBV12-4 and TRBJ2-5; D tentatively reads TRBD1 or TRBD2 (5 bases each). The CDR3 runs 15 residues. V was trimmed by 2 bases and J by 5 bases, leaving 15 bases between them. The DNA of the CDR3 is TGTGCCAGCAGTTTATATGGAACAGGCGGGGAGACCCAGTACTTC. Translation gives CASSLYGTGGETQYF.

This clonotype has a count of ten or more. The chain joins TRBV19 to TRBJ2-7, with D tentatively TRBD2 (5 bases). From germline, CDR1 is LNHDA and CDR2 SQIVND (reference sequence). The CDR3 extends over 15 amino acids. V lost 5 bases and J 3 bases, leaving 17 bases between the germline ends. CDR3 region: CASSDLGDTFYEQYF. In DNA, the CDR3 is TGTGCCAGTAGTGACCTGGGAGACACCTTCTACGAGCAGTACTTC.

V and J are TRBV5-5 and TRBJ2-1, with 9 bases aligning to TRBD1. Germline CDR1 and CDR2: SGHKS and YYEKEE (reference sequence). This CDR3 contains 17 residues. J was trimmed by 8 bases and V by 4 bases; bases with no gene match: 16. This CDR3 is CASSPGQGGPLFDEQFF. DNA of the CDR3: TGTGCCAGCAGCCCGGGACAGGGAGGGCCCCTGTTTGATGAGCAGTTCTTC.

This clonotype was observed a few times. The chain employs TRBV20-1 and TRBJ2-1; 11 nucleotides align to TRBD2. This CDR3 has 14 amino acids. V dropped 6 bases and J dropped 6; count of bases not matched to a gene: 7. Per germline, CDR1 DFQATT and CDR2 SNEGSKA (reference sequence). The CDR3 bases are TGCAGTGCCACCGGGACTAGCGGTTTCAATGAGCAGTTCTTC. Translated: CSATGTSGFNEQFF.

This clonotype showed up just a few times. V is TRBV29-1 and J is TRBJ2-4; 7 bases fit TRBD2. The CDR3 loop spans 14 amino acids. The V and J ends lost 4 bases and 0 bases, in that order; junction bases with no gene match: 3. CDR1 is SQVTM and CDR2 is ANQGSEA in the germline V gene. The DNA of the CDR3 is TGCAGCGTTGTGGGGGGGGAAGCCAAAAACATTCAGTACTTC. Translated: CSVVGGEAKNIQYF.

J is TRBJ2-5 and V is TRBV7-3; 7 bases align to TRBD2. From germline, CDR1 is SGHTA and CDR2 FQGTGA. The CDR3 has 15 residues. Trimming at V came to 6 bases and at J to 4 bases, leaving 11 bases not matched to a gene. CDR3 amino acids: CASSEGGAGGETQYF. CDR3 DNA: TGTGCCAGCAGTGAGGGAGGGGCCGGGGGAGAGACCCAGTACTTC.

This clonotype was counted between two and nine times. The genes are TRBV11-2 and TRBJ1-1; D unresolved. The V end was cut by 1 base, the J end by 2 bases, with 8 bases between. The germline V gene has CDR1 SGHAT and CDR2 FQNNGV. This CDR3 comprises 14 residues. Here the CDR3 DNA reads TGTGCCAGCAGCTTAGCTAGGGAAAACACTGAAGCTTTCTTT. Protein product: CASSLARENTEAFF.

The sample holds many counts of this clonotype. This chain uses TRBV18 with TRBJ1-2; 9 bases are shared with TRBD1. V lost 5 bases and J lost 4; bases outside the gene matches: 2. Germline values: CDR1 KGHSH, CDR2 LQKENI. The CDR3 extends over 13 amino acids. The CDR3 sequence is CASSSTGGYGYTF. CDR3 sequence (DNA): TGTGCCAGCTCATCGACAGGGGGCTATGGCTACACCTTC.

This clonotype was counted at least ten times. The CDR3 loop reads CASSPTGMNYEQYF. The CDR3 DNA sequence: TGTGCCAGCAGCCCAACAGGGATGAACTACGAGCAGTACTTC. The chain employs TRBV7-2 and TRBJ2-7; D possibly corresponds to TRBD1 (6 bases). CDR3 length equals 14 residues. The V gene's germline CDR1 is SGHTA and CDR2 FQGNSA. V lost 5 bases and J lost 3, with 14 bases in between.

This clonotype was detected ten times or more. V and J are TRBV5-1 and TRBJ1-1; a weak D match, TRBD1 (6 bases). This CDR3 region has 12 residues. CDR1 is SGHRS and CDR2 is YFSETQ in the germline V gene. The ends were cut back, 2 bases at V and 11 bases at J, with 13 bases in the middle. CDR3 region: CASSFAAGDAFF. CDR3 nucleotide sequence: TGCGCCAGCAGCTTTGCGGCAGGGGACGCTTTCTTT.

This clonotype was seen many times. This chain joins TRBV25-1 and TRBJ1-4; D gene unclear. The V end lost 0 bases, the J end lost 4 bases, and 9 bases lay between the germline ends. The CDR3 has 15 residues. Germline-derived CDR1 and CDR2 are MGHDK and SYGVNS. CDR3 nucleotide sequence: TGTGCCAGCAGTGAATACGGCAGAAGTAATGAAAAACTGTTTTTT. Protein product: CASSEYGRSNEKLFF.

The CDR3 coding sequence is TGTGCCAGCAGCCCACGACAGGGTTTGACAGGAAACACCATATATTTT. Its translation: CASSPRQGLTGNTIYF. The gene calls are TRBV7-2 and TRBJ1-3; TRBD1 aligns across 7 bases. In germline, CDR1 is SGHTA, CDR2 FQGNSA. V dropped 5 bases and J dropped 4; count of bases not matched to a gene: 11. The CDR3 is made up of 16 amino acids.

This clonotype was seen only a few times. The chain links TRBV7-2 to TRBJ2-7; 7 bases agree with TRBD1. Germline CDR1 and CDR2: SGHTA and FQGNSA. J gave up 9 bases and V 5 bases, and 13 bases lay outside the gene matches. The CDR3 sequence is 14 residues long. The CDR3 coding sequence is TGTGCCAGCAGCCCCCGGACAGGTGGCTCGGGGCAGTACTTC. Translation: CASSPRTGGSGQYF.

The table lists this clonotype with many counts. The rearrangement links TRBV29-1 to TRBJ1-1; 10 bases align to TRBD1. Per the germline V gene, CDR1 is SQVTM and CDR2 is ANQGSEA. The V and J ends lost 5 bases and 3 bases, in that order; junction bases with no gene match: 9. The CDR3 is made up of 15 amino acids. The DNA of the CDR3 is TGCAGCGTTAGCCGGGACAGGGGTCGAGACACTGAAGCTTTCTTT. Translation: CSVSRDRGRDTEAFF.

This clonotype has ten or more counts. This CDR3 reads CASSLSGRYYEQYF. Here the CDR3 DNA reads TGTGCCAGCAGCTTAAGCGGGAGATACTACGAGCAGTACTTC. The V gene is TRBV11-2, the J gene TRBJ2-7; 8 nucleotides match TRBD2. The CDR3 has 14 amino acids. Germline V CDR1 and CDR2: SGHAT, FQNNGV. J lost 3 bases, V lost 2 bases, and 3 bases had no gene match.

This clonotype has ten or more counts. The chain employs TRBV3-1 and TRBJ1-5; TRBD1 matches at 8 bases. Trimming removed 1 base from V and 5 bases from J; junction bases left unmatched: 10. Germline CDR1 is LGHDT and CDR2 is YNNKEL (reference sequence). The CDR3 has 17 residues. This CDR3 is CASSQGNRGWSDQPQHF. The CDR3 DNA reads TGTGCCAGCAGCCAAGGGAACAGGGGGTGGTCGGATCAGCCCCAGCATTTT. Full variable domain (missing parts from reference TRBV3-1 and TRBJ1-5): DTAVSQTPKYLVTQMGNDKSIKCEQNLGHDTMYWYKQDSKKFLKIMFSYNNKELIINETVPNRFSPKSPDKAHLNLHINSLELGDSAVYFCASSQGNRGWSDQPQHFGDGTRLSIL.

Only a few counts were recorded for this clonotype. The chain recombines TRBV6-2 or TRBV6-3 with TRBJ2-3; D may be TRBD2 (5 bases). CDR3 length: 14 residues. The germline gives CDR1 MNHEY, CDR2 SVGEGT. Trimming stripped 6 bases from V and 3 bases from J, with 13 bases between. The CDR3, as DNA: TGTGCCAGCAGGGGAACAAGAGGGACAGATACGCAGTATTTT. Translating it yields CASRGTRGTDTQYF.

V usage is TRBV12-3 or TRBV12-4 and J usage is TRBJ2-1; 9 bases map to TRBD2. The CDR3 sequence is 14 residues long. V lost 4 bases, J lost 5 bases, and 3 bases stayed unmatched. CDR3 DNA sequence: TGTGCCAGCAGTTGGGGGACTAGCAACAATGAGCAGTTCTTC. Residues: CASSWGTSNNEQFF.

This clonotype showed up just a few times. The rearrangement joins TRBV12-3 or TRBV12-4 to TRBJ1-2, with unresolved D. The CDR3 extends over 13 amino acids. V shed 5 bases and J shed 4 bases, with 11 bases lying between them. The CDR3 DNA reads TGTGCCAGCAGTCAACAGAGTCCCTATGGCTACACCTTC. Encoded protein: CASSQQSPYGYTF.

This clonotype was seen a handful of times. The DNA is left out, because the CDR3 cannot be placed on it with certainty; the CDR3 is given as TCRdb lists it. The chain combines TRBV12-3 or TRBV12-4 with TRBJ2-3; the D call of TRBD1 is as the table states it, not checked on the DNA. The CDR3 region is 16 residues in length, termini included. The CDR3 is CASSFGEGEFTDTQYF.

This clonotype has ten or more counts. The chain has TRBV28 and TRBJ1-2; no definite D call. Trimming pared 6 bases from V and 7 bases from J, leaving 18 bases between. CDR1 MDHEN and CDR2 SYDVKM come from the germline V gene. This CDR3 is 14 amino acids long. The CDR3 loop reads CASRPIGGAGGYTF. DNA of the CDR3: TGTGCCAGCAGGCCCATAGGAGGTGCGGGTGGCTACACCTTC.

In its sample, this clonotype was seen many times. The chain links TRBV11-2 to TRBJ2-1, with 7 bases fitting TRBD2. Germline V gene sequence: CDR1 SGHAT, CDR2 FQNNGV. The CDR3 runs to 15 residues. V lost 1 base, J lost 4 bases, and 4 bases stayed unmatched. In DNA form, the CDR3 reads TGTGCCAGCAGCTTAGGCGGGAGTAAGTACAATGAGCAGTTCTTC. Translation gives CASSLGGSKYNEQFF.